The clone carrying this T cell receptor (beta chain) was recorded only once. After thawing and overnight rest, PBMC were stained with GMM-loaded CD1B tetramer, viability dye and anti-CD3 for sorting. The lipid loaded on the CD1B tetramers was C32 glucose monomycolate from Rhodococcus equi. CD14-expressing monocytes were removed from PBMC before cryopreservation and sorting. Each donor contributed roughly 100,000 sorted tetramer-negative cells. No alpha-beta pairing information exists for these sequences. The repertoire was sequenced with immunoSEQ multiplex PCR; TCRdb's copy has only in-frame clones and lacks some. The table includes about 54,000 clones, around 90% detected once. This entry comes from a study of T cells in tuberculosis. Regarding the study as a whole: The stringent gate may have excluded weak CD1B-GMM tetramer binders.

Germline CDR1 is SGHVS and CDR2 is FQNEAQ. V dropped 6 bases and J dropped 6; count of bases not matched to a gene: 7. This CDR3 spans 14 amino acids. This TCR derives from an adult woman with latent tuberculosis. Sequencing was carried out using CD1b-GMM tetramer-negative cells sorted from PBMCs. The V gene is TRBV7-8, the J gene TRBJ2-5; 10 positions agree with TRBD1. The CDR3 sequence: CASRSGDRGQTQYF. In nucleotides, the CDR3 is TGTGCCAGCAGGAGTGGGGACAGGGGACAGACCCAGTACTTC. The variable domain in full, completed from reference TRBV7-8 and TRBJ2-5, reads GAGVSQSPRYKVAKRGQDVALRCDPISGHVSLFWYQQALGQGPEFLTYFQNEAQLDKSGLPSDRFFAERPEGSVSTLKIQRTQQEDSAVYLCASRSGDRGQTQYFGPGTRLLVL.